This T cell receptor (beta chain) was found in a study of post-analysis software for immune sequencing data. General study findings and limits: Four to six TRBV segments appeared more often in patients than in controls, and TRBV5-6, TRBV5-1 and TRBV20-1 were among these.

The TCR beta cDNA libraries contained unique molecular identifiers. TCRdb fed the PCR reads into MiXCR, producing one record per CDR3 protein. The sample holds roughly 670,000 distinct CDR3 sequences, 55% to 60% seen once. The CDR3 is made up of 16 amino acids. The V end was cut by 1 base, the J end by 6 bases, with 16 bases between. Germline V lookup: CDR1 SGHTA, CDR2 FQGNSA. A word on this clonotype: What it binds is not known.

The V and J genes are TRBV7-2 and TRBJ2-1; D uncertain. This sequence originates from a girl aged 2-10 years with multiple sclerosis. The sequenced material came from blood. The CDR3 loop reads CASSLEVGPLGNEQFF. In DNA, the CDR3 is TGTGCCAGCAGCTTAGAGGTCGGACCGTTAGGCAATGAGCAGTTCTTC.